These 26 T cell receptor beta chains came from one sample sequenced in a study of shared clonotypes between healthy human individuals. Assay: immunoSEQ multiplex PCR; the TCRdb copy retains only in-frame clones and omits some. Of about 2.3 million clones detected, under 95% appear once; the ten largest clones hold 0.37%. The sample taken for sequencing was naive CD4+ T cells from PBMCs. The sample's subset: CD45RA+ positively selected. The source of these receptors is a man between 18 and 35 years old in good health. Some clones in this sample may be carry-over from other donors' samples.

This clone has just one count. This chain uses TRBV5-6 with TRBJ2-3, with a weak D call TRBD1 (6 bases). The CDR3 length is 16 residues. V was cut by 0 bases and J by 2 bases, with 13 bases left in between. Germline CDR1 is SGHDT and CDR2 is YYEEEE. The DNA of the CDR3 is TGTGCCAGCAGCTTGGGGGCTAGGACAGACACAGATACGCAGTATTTT. It is translated as CASSLGARTDTDTQYF. Using reference TRBV5-6 and TRBJ2-3 for the parts outside the CDR3, the full variable domain is DAGVTQSPTHLIKTRGQQVTLRCSPKSGHDTVSWYQQALGQGPQFIFQYYEEEERQRGNFPDRFSGHQFPNYSSELNVNALLLGDSALYLCASSLGARTDTDTQYFGPGTRLTVL.

The rearrangement links TRBV7-2 to TRBJ2-7, with 8 bases that match TRBD2. The ends lost 4 bases at V and 10 bases at J; junction bases unmatched: 6. Germline loops: CDR1 SGHTA, CDR2 FQGNSA. The CDR3 contains 12 residues. The CDR3 sequence: CASSYTLAGQYF. CDR3 DNA sequence: TGTGCCAGCAGCTACACCCTAGCGGGTCAGTACTTC.

The chain combines TRBV7-3 with TRBJ2-2; tentatively, D is TRBD1 (6 bases). Germline V CDR1 and CDR2: SGHTA, FQGTGA. Trimming stripped 4 bases from V and 0 bases from J, with 12 bases between. The CDR3 sequence is 16 residues long. CDR3 amino acids: CASSSPGTTNTGELFF. In DNA form, the CDR3 reads TGTGCCAGCAGCTCCCCTGGGACAACGAACACCGGGGAGCTGTTTTTT.

V and J are TRBV10-2 and TRBJ1-2; the D gene is possibly TRBD1 (5 bases). In germline, CDR1 is WSHSY, CDR2 SAAADI. V gave up 8 bases and J gave up 2 bases, with 12 bases separating them. The CDR3 spans 13 residues. CDR3 sequence reads: CASGPRGNYGYTF. The CDR3 DNA is TGCGCCAGCGGGCCGCGGGGGAACTATGGCTACACCTTC.

The chain employs TRBV10-1 and TRBJ1-2; 7 bases fit TRBD1. With V trimmed by 4 bases and J by 8 bases, 7 bases remained unmatched. Germline-derived CDR1 and CDR2 are WNHNN and SYGVQD (reference sequence). The CDR3 sequence is 13 residues long. The CDR3 loop is CASSADRSRGYTF. Here the CDR3 DNA reads TGCGCCAGCAGTGCGGACAGGTCGCGCGGCTACACCTTC.

V and J are TRBV20-1 and TRBJ2-4; D perhaps matches TRBD1 (6 bases). Germline CDR1 is DFQATT and CDR2 is SNEGSKA (reference sequence). Trimming removed 5 bases at V and 7 bases at J, with 6 bases between. CDR3 length equals 10 residues. For the CDR3, the DNA is TGCAGTGCTCAGGGGAACATTCAGTACTTC. Its translation is CSAQGNIQYF.

The genes are TRBV7-2 and TRBJ1-4; D might be TRBD1 (5 bases). The CDR3 is 15 residues long. V lost 1 base and J lost 7, with 13 bases in between. Germline-derived CDR1 and CDR2 are SGHTA and FQGNSA. CDR3 sequence reads: CASSLGQFVGEKLFF. The CDR3 nucleotides read TGTGCCAGCAGCTTAGGACAGTTTGTGGGTGAAAAACTGTTTTTT.

V and J are TRBV19 and TRBJ2-4; the D gene is possibly TRBD2 (5 bases). The ends were cut back, 5 bases at V and 7 bases at J, with 18 bases in the middle. Germline CDR1 LNHDA, CDR2 SQIVND (reference sequence). The CDR3 loop spans 15 amino acids. The CDR3 spells CASSPRAPGRNIQYF. CDR3 DNA sequence: TGTGCCAGTAGTCCGAGGGCACCCGGAAGGAACATTCAGTACTTC.

The chain has TRBV5-5 and TRBJ2-7; D might be TRBD1 or TRBD2, each matching 6 bases. CDR1 and CDR2 (germline): SGHKS, YYEKEE (reference sequence). Trimming left V 0 bases short and J 9 bases short, with 13 bases between. This CDR3 spans 13 amino acids. As DNA, the CDR3 is TGTGCCAGCAGCTTGGAAGGGGGGACGGTGCAGTACTTC. It encodes CASSLEGGTVQYF.

The chain joins TRBV6-1 to TRBJ2-1; 9 bases map to TRBD1. The CDR3 consists of 16 residues. J gave up 1 base and V 3 bases, and 4 bases lay outside the gene matches. CDR1 is MNHNS and CDR2 is SASEGT in the germline V gene. The CDR3 reads CASSDVGQGSYNEQFF. In DNA, the CDR3 is TGTGCCAGCAGTGACGTCGGACAGGGGTCCTACAATGAGCAGTTCTTC.

This sequence joins TRBV11-2 and TRBJ1-3; possibly TRBD1 for D (5 bases). Germline loops: CDR1 SGHAT, CDR2 FQNNGV. This CDR3 contains 15 residues. V was shortened by 0 bases and J by 4 bases, with 10 bases between the two germline ends. CDR3 protein: CASSLDRVAGNTIYF. As DNA, the CDR3 is TGTGCCAGCAGCTTAGACAGGGTGGCAGGAAACACCATATATTTT.

This chain joins TRBV28 and TRBJ2-7; 7 bases agree with TRBD2. V was clipped by 5 bases and J by 6 bases; unmatched bases: 16. Germline V lookup: CDR1 MDHEN, CDR2 SYDVKM. The CDR3 sequence is 16 residues long. The CDR3 region has the DNA TGTGCCAGCAGTCCCCGGTCTTTTAGATCGGGGGGCGAGCAGTACTTC. Translated: CASSPRSFRSGGEQYF.

The table lists this clone with a count of one. This rearrangement joins TRBV7-3 to TRBJ2-7; TRBD2 matches at 9 bases. CDR3 length: 15 amino acids. Per the germline V gene, CDR1 is SGHTA and CDR2 is FQGTGA. The J segment lost 2 bases and the V segment lost 2 bases, leaving 4 bases of the junction unmatched. The CDR3 region has the DNA TGTGCCAGCAGCTTAGGTGCGGGAGGGCCCTACGAGCAGTACTTC. Translating it yields CASSLGAGGPYEQYF.

CDR3 bases: TGCGCCAGCAGCCTTCAACCCGGGCTAGCGGGAGCCGGGGAGCTGTTTTTT. It specifies CASSLQPGLAGAGELFF. The chain links TRBV4-3 to TRBJ2-2; TRBD2 matches 10 bases. V was pared by 4 bases and J by 6 bases, with 11 bases of the junction left unmatched. This CDR3 has 17 amino acids. Looked up from germline, CDR1 is LGHNA and CDR2 is YSLEER.

Comments on this clone: The sample holds other DNA sequences that translate to the same CDR3. The chain links TRBV7-2 to TRBJ2-1; unclear D gene. Per the germline V gene, CDR1 is SGHTA and CDR2 is FQGNSA. The V end was cut by 3 bases, the J end by 2 bases, with 2 bases between. The CDR3 sequence is 12 residues long. Written as DNA, the CDR3 is TGTGCCAGCAGCTTTACCTACAATGAGCAGTTCTTC. Amino acids: CASSFTYNEQFF.

V gene TRBV6-5 combines with J gene TRBJ2-5; D gene ambiguous. Germline loops: CDR1 MNHEY, CDR2 SVGAGI. The CDR3 contains 15 residues. V was pared by 0 bases and J by 2 bases, with 10 bases between. The CDR3 here is CASSYSVRRQETQYF. The DNA of the CDR3 is TGTGCCAGCAGTTACTCTGTCAGGCGACAAGAGACCCAGTACTTC.

This chain connects TRBV2 to TRBJ2-5, with unresolved D. The V gene lost 6 bases and the J gene lost 5 bases, with 7 bases spanning the gap. The germline V gene encodes CDR1 SNHLY and CDR2 FYNNEI. The CDR3 spans 11 residues. The CDR3 DNA follows: TGTGCCAGCAGACCCCAGGAGACCCAGTACTTC. As protein: CASRPQETQYF.

Notes on this clone: The sample contains more than one DNA sequence encoding this CDR3. The rearrangement uses TRBV27 and TRBJ2-3; D possibly uses TRBD1 or TRBD2 (5 bases each). The CDR3 is 12 residues long. Germline V CDR1 and CDR2: MNHEY, SMNVEV (reference sequence). The ends were cut back, 3 bases at V and 5 bases at J, with 6 bases in the middle. The CDR3 DNA is TGTGCCAGCAGTTTTGGGGGAGATACGCAGTATTTT. Encoded protein: CASSFGGDTQYF.

V gene TRBV5-1 combines with J gene TRBJ2-7; D is perhaps TRBD2 (6 bases). This CDR3 is 13 amino acids long. The germline gives CDR1 SGHRS, CDR2 YFSETQ. Trimming shortened V by 4 bases and J by 6 bases, and 14 bases separated the two germline ends. CDR3 loop: CASSNRERLEQYF. The DNA for the CDR3 is TGCGCCAGCAGCAACCGGGAGCGCCTCGAGCAGTACTTC.

The chain's CDR3 is CASSLQISTEAFF. The CDR3 coding sequence is TGCGCCAGCAGCTTGCAGATCAGCACTGAAGCTTTCTTT. V and J are TRBV5-1 and TRBJ1-1; D is uncertain. The CDR3 has 13 amino acids. CDR1 is SGHRS, CDR2 YFSETQ, per germline. V lost 1 base and J 4 bases, leaving 8 bases between the germline ends.

The chain combines TRBV2 with TRBJ2-3; D is ambiguous. This CDR3 spans 15 amino acids. V dropped 3 bases and J dropped 1 base, with 11 bases sitting between them. CDR1 SNHLY and CDR2 FYNNEI come from the germline V gene. The CDR3 is CASSDSGKGTDTQYF. In nucleotides, the CDR3 is TGTGCCAGCAGTGACTCGGGCAAAGGCACAGATACGCAGTATTTT.

The V and J genes are TRBV5-1 and TRBJ2-1; 11 nucleotides align to TRBD2. Trimming took 4 bases from V and 8 from J; bases not matched to a gene: 14. CDR1 is SGHRS and CDR2 is YFSETQ in the germline V gene. This CDR3 has 17 amino acids. The CDR3 coding sequence is TGCGCCAGCAGCGTGCTGGCACTAGCGGGAGATCGGTATGAGCAGTTCTTC. Translation gives CASSVLALAGDRYEQFF.

This clone turned up a few times. This chain joins TRBV6-1 and TRBJ2-1, with TRBD2 identical over 8 bases. The V gene end was trimmed by 7 bases and the J gene end by 8 bases; junction bases not matched to a gene: 10. The CDR3 consists of 14 residues. Looked up from germline, CDR1 is MNHNS and CDR2 is SASEGT. The CDR3 DNA reads as TGTGCCAGCAAGGTTAGCGGGATAGGCGATGAGCAGTTCTTC. Protein: CASKVSGIGDEQFF.

The rearrangement uses TRBV9 and TRBJ2-5; D gene ambiguous. Trimming took 7 bases from V and 4 from J, leaving 20 bases between them. Germline assignment: CDR1 SGDLS and CDR2 YYNGEE. The CDR3 is made up of 15 amino acids. CDR3 residues: CASSYFGRTSETQYF. The CDR3 coding sequence is TGTGCCAGCTCGTACTTCGGCCGCACCTCAGAGACCCAGTACTTC.

The rearrangement links TRBV6-5 to TRBJ2-7; D is perhaps TRBD1 or TRBD2 (5 bases each). The ends were cut back, 5 bases at V and 0 bases at J, with 14 bases in the middle. CDR1 and CDR2 from the germline V gene are MNHEY and SVGAGI. CDR3 length: 15 amino acids. The DNA of the CDR3 is TGTGCCAGCAGTCCTCGGGGACGCGGCTCCTACGAGCAGTACTTC. Translated: CASSPRGRGSYEQYF.

This chain connects TRBV30 to TRBJ1-1, with D possibly TRBD1 on 5 matching bases. The CDR3 has 14 residues. With 4 bases removed from V and 0 bases from J, the gap between germline ends came to 12 bases. Germline V gene lookup returns CDR1 GTSNPN and CDR2 SVGIG (reference sequence). The CDR3 DNA reads as TGTGCCTGGAACATAGGGACCCTGAACACTGAAGCTTTCTTT. Its protein is CAWNIGTLNTEAFF.